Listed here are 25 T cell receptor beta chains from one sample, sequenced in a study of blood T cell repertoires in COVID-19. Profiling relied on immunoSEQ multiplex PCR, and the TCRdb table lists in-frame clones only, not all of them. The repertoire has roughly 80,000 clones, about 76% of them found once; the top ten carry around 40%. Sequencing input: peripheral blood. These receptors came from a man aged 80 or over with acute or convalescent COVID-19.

This CDR3 reads CASRPPGLDSTGANVLTF. DNA of the CDR3: TGTGCCAGCAGGCCTCCGGGACTGGACTCAACTGGGGCCAACGTCCTGACTTTC. The chain carries TRBV28 and TRBJ2-6; TRBD2 is a possible D gene (6 bases). V gave up 6 bases and J gave up 2 bases, with 20 bases separating them. This CDR3 contains 18 residues. Germline lookup yields CDR1 MDHEN and CDR2 SYDVKM.

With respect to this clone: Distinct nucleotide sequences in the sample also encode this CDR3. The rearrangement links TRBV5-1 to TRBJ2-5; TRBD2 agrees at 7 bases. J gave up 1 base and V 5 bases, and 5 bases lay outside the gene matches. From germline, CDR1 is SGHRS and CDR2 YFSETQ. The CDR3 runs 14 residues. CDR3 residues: CASSPGTIQETQYF. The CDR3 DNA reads TGCGCCAGCAGTCCTGGGACTATCCAAGAGACCCAGTACTTC.

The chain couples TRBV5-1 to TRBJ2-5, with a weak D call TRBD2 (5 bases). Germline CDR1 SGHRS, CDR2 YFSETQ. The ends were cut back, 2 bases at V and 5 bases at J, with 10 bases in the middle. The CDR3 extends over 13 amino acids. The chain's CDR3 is CASSFGVEETQYF. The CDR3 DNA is TGCGCCAGCAGCTTCGGGGTGGAGGAGACCCAGTACTTC. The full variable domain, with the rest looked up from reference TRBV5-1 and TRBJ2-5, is KAGVTQTPRYLIKTRGQQVTLSCSPISGHRSVSWYQQTPGQGLQFLFEYFSETQRNKGNFPGRFSGRQFSNSRSEMNVSTLELGDSALYLCASSFGVEETQYFGPGTRLLVL.

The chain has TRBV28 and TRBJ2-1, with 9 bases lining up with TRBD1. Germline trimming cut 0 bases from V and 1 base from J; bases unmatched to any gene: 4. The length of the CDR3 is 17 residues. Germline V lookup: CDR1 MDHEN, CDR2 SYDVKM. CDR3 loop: CASSLWGQGSSYNEQFF. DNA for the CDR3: TGTGCCAGCAGTTTATGGGGACAGGGATCTTCCTACAATGAGCAGTTCTTC.

CDR3 region: CASSYKGQGTYEQYF. The CDR3 bases are TGTGCCAGCAGTTACAAGGGACAGGGGACCTACGAGCAGTACTTC. J is TRBJ2-7 and V is TRBV6-2 or TRBV6-3; 10 bases fit TRBD1. V lost 2 bases, J lost 2 bases, and 3 bases stayed unmatched. The CDR3 is made up of 15 amino acids. Germline V gene data show CDR1 as MNHEY and CDR2 as SVGEGT.

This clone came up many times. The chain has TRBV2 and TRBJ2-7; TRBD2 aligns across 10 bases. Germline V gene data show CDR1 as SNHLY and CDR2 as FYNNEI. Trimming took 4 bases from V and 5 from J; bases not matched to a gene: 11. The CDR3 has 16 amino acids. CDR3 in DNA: TGTGCCAGCAGTGTGGCGGCTAGCGGGAGCGGCCACGAGCAGTACTTC. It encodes CASSVAASGSGHEQYF.

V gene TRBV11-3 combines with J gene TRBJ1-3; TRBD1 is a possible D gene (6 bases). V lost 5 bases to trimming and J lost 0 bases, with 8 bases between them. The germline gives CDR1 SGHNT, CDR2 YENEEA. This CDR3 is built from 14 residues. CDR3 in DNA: TGTGCCAGCAGCCTGGGACACTCTGGAAACACCATATATTTT. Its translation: CASSLGHSGNTIYF.

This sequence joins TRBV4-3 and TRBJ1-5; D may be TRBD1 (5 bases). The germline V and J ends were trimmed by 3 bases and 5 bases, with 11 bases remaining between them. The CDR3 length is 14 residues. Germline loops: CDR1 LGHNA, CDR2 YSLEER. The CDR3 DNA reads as TGCGCCAGCAGCCACCGCGGAGGGGATCAGCCCCAGCATTTT. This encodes CASSHRGGDQPQHF.

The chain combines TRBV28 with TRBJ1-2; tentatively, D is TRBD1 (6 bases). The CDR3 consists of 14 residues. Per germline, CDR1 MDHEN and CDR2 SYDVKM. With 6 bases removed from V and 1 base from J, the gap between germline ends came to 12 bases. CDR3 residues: CASSPGTFNYGYTF. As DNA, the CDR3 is TGTGCCAGCAGCCCAGGGACATTTAACTATGGCTACACCTTC.

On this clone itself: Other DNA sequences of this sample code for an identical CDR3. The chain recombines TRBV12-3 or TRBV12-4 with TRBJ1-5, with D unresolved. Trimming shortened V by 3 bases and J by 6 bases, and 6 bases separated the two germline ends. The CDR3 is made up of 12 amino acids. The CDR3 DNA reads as TGTGCCAGCAGTTTTAGCGGTCAGCCCCAGCATTTT. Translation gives CASSFSGQPQHF.

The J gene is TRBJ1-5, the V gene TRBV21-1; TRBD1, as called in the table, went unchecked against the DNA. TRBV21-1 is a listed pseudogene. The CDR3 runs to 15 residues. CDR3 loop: CASSKGGRPDQPQHF. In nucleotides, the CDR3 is TGTGCCAGCAGCAAAGGGGGCCGACCTGATCAGCCCCAGCATTTT.

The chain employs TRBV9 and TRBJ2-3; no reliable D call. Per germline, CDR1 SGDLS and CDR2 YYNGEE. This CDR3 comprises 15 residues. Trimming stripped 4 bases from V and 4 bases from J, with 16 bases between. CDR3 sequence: CASSTTQNVADTQYF. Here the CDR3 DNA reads TGTGCCAGCAGCACGACTCAAAACGTAGCAGATACGCAGTATTTT.

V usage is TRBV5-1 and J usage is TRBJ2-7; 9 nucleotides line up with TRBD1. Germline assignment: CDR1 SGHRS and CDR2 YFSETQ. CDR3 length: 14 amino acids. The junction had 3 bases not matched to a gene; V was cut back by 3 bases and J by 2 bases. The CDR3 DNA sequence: TGCGCCAGCAGCTCGACAGGGGGGGCCTACGAGCAGTACTTC. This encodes CASSSTGGAYEQYF.

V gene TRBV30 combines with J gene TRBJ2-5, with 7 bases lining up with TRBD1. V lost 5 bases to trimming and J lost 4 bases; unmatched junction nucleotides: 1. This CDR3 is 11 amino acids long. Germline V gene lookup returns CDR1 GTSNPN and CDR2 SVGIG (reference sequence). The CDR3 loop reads CAWDRAETQYF. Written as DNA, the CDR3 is TGTGCCTGGGACAGGGCAGAGACCCAGTACTTC.

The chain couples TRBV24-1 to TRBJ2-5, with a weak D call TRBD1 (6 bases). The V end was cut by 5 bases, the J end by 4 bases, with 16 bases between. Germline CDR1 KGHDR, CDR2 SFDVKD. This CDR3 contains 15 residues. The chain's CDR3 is CATSGGPGVTETQYF. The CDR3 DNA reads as TGTGCCACCAGTGGCGGCCCAGGGGTGACAGAGACCCAGTACTTC.

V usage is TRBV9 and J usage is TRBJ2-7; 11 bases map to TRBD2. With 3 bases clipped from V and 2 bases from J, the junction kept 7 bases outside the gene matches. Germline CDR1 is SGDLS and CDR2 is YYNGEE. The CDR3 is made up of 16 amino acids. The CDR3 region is CASSEGLAEGTYEQYF. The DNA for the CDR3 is TGTGCCAGCAGCGAGGGACTAGCGGAGGGAACCTACGAGCAGTACTTC.

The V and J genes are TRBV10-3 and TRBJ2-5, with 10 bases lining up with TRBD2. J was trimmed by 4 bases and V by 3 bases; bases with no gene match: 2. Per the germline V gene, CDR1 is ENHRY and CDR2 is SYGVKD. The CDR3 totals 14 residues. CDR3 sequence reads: CAISDRTSGETQYF. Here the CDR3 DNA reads TGTGCCATCAGTGACCGGACTAGCGGAGAGACCCAGTACTTC.

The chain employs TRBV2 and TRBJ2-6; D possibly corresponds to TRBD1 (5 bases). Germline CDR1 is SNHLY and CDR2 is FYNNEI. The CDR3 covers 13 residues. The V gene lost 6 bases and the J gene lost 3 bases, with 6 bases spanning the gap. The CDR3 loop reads CASRGDGANVLTF. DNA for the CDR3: TGTGCCAGCAGAGGGGATGGGGCCAACGTCCTGACTTTC.

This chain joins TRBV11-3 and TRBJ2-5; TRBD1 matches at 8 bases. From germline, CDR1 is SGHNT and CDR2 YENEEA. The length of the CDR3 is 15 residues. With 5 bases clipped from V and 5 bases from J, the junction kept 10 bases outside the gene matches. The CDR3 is CASSGDRGPTETQYF. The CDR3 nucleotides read TGTGCCAGCAGCGGCGACAGGGGACCGACGGAGACCCAGTACTTC.

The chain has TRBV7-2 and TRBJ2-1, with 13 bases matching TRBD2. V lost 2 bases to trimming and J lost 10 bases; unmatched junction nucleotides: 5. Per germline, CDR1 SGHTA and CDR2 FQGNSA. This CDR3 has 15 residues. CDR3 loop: CASSLTRTSGGEQFF. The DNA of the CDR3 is TGTGCCAGCAGCTTAACCCGGACTAGCGGGGGCGAGCAGTTCTTC.

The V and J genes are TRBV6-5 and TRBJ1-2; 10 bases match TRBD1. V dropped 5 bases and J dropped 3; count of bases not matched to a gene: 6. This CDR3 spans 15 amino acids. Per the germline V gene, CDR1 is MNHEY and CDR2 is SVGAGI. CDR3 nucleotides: TGTGCCAGCAGTACTCCGGGACAGGGGCACTATGGCTACACCTTC. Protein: CASSTPGQGHYGYTF.

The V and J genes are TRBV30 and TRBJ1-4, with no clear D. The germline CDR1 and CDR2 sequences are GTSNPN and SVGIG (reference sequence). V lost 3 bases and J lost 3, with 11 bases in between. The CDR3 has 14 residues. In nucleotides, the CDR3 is TGTGCCTGGAGCGCATACGGGGCTAATGAAAAACTGTTTTTT. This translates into CAWSAYGANEKLFF.

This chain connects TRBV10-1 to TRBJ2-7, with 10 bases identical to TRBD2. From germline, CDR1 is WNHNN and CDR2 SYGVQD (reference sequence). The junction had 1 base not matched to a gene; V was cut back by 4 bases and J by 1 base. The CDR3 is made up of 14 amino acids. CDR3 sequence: CASSVAGGSYEQYF. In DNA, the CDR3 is TGCGCCAGCAGTGTAGCGGGGGGATCCTACGAGCAGTACTTC.

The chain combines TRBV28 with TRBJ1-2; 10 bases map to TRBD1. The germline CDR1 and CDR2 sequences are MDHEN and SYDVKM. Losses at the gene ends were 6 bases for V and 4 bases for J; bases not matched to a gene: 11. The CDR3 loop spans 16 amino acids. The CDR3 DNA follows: TGTGCCAGCAGACTAGCTGCCGGGACAGGGGTCTATGGCTACACCTTC. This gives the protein CASRLAAGTGVYGYTF.

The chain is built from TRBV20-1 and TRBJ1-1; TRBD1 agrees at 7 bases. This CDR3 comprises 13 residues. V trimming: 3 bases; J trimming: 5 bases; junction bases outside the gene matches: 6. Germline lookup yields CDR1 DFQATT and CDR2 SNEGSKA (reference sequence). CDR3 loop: CSASRGPGTEAFF. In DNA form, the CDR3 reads TGCAGTGCTAGTAGGGGGCCGGGAACTGAAGCTTTCTTT.